This T cell receptor (beta chain) is from a study of Ad26.COV2.S vaccination and SARS-CoV-2 variants. Notes on the study in general: In TCR breadth and depth analyses, total T cell responses may have been underestimated. Post-vaccination spike-specific CD8+ and CD4+ T cell responses reportedly had substantial breadth. Placebo recipients had lower spike-specific TCR breadth than vaccine recipients. People who got the vaccine or the placebo had similar non-spike TCR breadth.

For this clone: Its antigen is unknown.

Generated by immunoSEQ multiplex PCR, the TCRdb table keeps only in-frame clones and is missing some. This sample yields 150,000 to 200,000 clones, of which roughly 89% are seen a single time; 5.9% belongs to the top ten. With V trimmed by 5 bases and J by 3 bases, 8 bases remained unmatched. The CDR3 runs 18 residues. Germline assignment: CDR1 SGHTA and CDR2 FQGTGA. This clonotype was sampled from a human donor who had recovered from COVID-19. The chain couples TRBV7-3 to TRBJ2-3; 16 bases align to TRBD2. Here the sequenced sample was peripheral blood, taken after recovery from COVID-19. For the CDR3, the DNA is TGTGCCAGCAGCCTCGGGACTAGCGGGGGGGCCGGGACAGATACGCAGTATTTT. This sequence encodes CASSLGTSGGAGTDTQYF.